This passage covers 30 T cell receptor beta chains from one sample sequenced in a study of T cells in Graves' hyperthyroidism and ophthalmopathy. TCR beta CDR3 region amplification was performed from RNA transcripts. HTBI primers drove first-round RT-PCR of the TCR CDR3. TCRdb passed the multiplex PCR reads through MiXCR, listing each CDR3 protein once. The sample lists 550,000 to 600,000 distinct CDR3 sequences, approximately 44% occurring once. The sequenced material came from peripheral blood or thyroid tissue (not recorded which). The origin of the receptors is an adult woman with Graves' disease, either hyperthyroidism or ophthalmopathy (not recorded which).

The V call is TRBV7-2, the J call TRBJ2-6, with TRBD2 as a possible D gene (6 bases). Per germline, CDR1 SGHTA and CDR2 FQGNSA. Trimming took off 2 bases at V and 2 bases at J, with 16 bases between the two ends. The CDR3 has 18 amino acids. The CDR3 loop is CASSLQEGTLTGANVLTF. CDR3 DNA sequence: TGTGCCAGCAGCTTACAGGAGGGGACTCTAACTGGGGCCAACGTCCTGACTTTC. Looking up the rest from reference TRBV7-2 and TRBJ2-6 gives the full variable domain: GAGVSQSPSNKVTEKGKDVELRCDPISGHTALYWYRQSLGQGLEFLIYFQGNSAPDKSGLPSDRFSAERTGGSVSTLTIQRTQQEDSAVYLCASSLQEGTLTGANVLTFGAGSRLTVL.

In regard to this clonotype: This is likely a read error, given that the CDR3 carries no conserved phenylalanine or tryptophan at its end. The DNA is omitted, as the CDR3 cannot be located on it reliably, and the CDR3 follows TCRdb's listing. This chain uses TRBV7-6 with TRBJ1-4; the table calls TRBD1, which could not be checked here. The CDR3 sequence runs 10 residues, both termini included. CDR1 is SGHVS and CDR2 is FNYEAQ in the germline V gene. The CDR3 sequence is CASSLGQGVY.

In this sample, this clonotype turned up many times. This rearrangement joins TRBV14 to TRBJ1-2; tentatively, D is TRBD1 (5 bases). The CDR3 runs 14 residues. In germline, CDR1 is SGHDN, CDR2 FVKESK. Trimming pared 1 base from V and 5 bases from J, leaving 11 bases between. The DNA of the CDR3 is TGTGCCAGCAGCCAAGGGACAACGATTTATGGCTACACCTTC. Translation gives CASSQGTTIYGYTF.

V and J are TRBV29-1 and TRBJ1-1; the D gene is possibly TRBD1 (5 bases). Germline lookup yields CDR1 SQVTM and CDR2 ANQGSEA. Trimming took off 6 bases at V and 6 bases at J, with 11 bases between the two ends. CDR3 length equals 11 residues. The CDR3 DNA follows: TGCAGCGTCGCAGGGTATTCTGAAGCTTTCTTT. Protein sequence: CSVAGYSEAFF.

The chain links TRBV19 to TRBJ2-5, with TRBD2 matching over 10 bases. CDR1 is LNHDA and CDR2 is SQIVND in the germline V gene (reference sequence). CDR3 size: 15 residues. With V trimmed by 9 bases and J by 4 bases, 11 bases remained unmatched. CDR3 amino acids: CASGPGLASRETQYF. CDR3 in DNA: TGTGCCAGCGGACCGGGACTAGCGAGTAGAGAGACCCAGTACTTC. Together with reference TRBV19 and TRBJ2-5, the CDR3 gives the full variable domain: DGGITQSPKYLFRKEGQNVTLSCEQNLNHDAMYWYRQDPGQGLRLIYYSQIVNDFQKGDIAEGYSVSREKKESFPLTVTSAQKNPTAFYLCASGPGLASRETQYFGPGTRLLVL.

On this clonotype itself: At one end the junction does not follow the germline gene, possibly because of a read error. The chain links TRBV20-1 to TRBJ1-4; no clear D. Germline CDR1 is DFQATT and CDR2 is SNEGSKA (reference sequence). This CDR3 has 15 amino acids. The CDR3 protein is CSVRDGGSPTGKLFF. The CDR3 region has the DNA TGCAGTGTTAGAGATGGTGGGAGTCCAACCGGAAAACTGTTTTTT.

This chain links TRBV29-1 with TRBJ2-1; D remains unclear. This CDR3 has 12 amino acids. Germline values: CDR1 SQVTM, CDR2 ANQGSEA. V was trimmed by 4 bases and J by 9 bases, leaving 13 bases between them. The CDR3 nucleotides read TGCAGCGTTGGGAAGGCGAGTTTTGAGCAGTTCTTC. Its protein product is CSVGKASFEQFF.

The chain employs TRBV7-9 and TRBJ2-5; 8 bases fit TRBD2. V dropped 4 bases and J dropped 10; count of bases not matched to a gene: 5. The CDR3 covers 12 residues. Germline CDR1 reads SEHNR; CDR2 reads FQNEAQ (reference sequence). CDR3 in amino acids: CASSSGRGNQYF. The DNA for the CDR3 is TGTGCCAGCAGCTCCGGGAGGGGGAACCAGTACTTC.

This clonotype was observed a handful of times. The chain couples TRBV6-6 to TRBJ1-5; D is uncertain. V gave up 5 bases and J gave up 2 bases, with 13 bases separating them. The CDR3 length is 15 residues. The V gene's germline CDR1 is MNHNY and CDR2 SVGAGI (reference sequence). As DNA, the CDR3 is TGTGCCAGCAGTCCCGGGTGGGCTGGCAATCAGCCCCAGCATTTT. Translation: CASSPGWAGNQPQHF.

V is TRBV20-1 and J is TRBJ2-2, with D possibly being TRBD1 (6 bases). Deletions cut 4 bases from V and 8 bases from J, with 11 bases between. The CDR3 length is 12 residues. Germline values: CDR1 DFQATT, CDR2 SNEGSKA (reference sequence). The CDR3 DNA sequence: TGCAGTGCTAACCGACAGGTTGGGGAGCTGTTTTTT. Protein sequence: CSANRQVGELFF.

The chain links TRBV6-5 to TRBJ2-7; D uncertain. The CDR3 is 11 residues long. Trimming left V 6 bases short and J 7 bases short, with 10 bases between. CDR1 is MNHEY, CDR2 SVGAGI, per germline. CDR3 region: CASSFGREQYF. The CDR3 nucleotides are TGTGCCAGCAGCTTCGGACGGGAGCAGTACTTC.

The chain is built from TRBV7-2 and TRBJ1-6; D call uncertain. The CDR3 contains 15 residues. Germline V gene data show CDR1 as SGHTA and CDR2 as FQGNSA. V was shortened by 1 base and J by 10 bases, with 14 bases between the two germline ends. CDR3 protein: CASSLGSGERSPLHF. Here the CDR3 DNA reads TGTGCCAGCAGCTTAGGTTCCGGGGAGCGCTCACCCCTCCACTTT.

This clonotype showed up just a few times. The chain joins TRBV29-1 to TRBJ2-5, with 10 positions matching TRBD1. Germline values: CDR1 SQVTM, CDR2 ANQGSEA. The CDR3 covers 14 residues. J gave up 5 bases and V 7 bases, and 10 bases lay outside the gene matches. In DNA, the CDR3 is TGCAGCGCCCGTGACAGGGGGCGTTCGGAGACCCAGTACTTC. Protein product: CSARDRGRSETQYF.

In its sample, this clonotype was seen once. The chain uses TRBV14 and TRBJ2-2, with D possibly matching TRBD1 (5 bases). This CDR3 has 14 residues. Trimming shortened V by 4 bases and J by 6 bases, and 12 bases separated the two germline ends. Germline CDR1 reads SGHDN; CDR2 reads FVKESK. CDR3: CASSRPRVSGELFF. The CDR3 DNA sequence: TGTGCCAGCAGCCGGCCCAGGGTTTCCGGGGAGCTGTTTTTT.

About this clonotype: This sequence may be a read error, since a much larger clone differs from it by one base. The chain uses TRBV12-3 or TRBV12-4 and TRBJ2-2; possibly TRBD1 for D (5 bases). The CDR3 contains 13 residues. CDR3 sequence: CAGSLEGVGELFF. The CDR3 bases are TGTGCCGGCAGTCTTGAAGGGGTCGGGGAGCTGTTTTTT.

As for this clonotype: A clone one base away is much larger, so this may be a read error. This rearrangement joins TRBV10-2 to TRBJ2-7; 7 bases are a match to TRBD2. The CDR3 loop spans 18 amino acids. The germline gives CDR1 WSHSY, CDR2 SAAADI. This CDR3 is CASSQDGLVGALSYEQYF. The DNA for the CDR3 is TGTGCCAGCAGCCAAGACGGACTAGTGGGAGCCCTGTCCTACGAGCAGTACTTC.

V and J are TRBV9 and TRBJ1-1; no clear D gene. CDR1 and CDR2 from the germline V gene are SGDLS and YYNGEE. Trimming cost V 0 bases and J 1 base, with 7 bases left between them. CDR3 length: 14 amino acids. CDR3 sequence reads: CASSVDWWNTEAFF. In nucleotides, the CDR3 is TGTGCCAGCAGCGTAGATTGGTGGAACACTGAAGCTTTCTTT.

The chain combines TRBV7-2 with TRBJ2-2; 9 bases map to TRBD1. V lost 5 bases and J lost 6; bases outside the gene matches: 7. CDR1 SGHTA and CDR2 FQGNSA come from the germline V gene. The CDR3 extends over 15 amino acids. The CDR3 DNA sequence: TGTGCCAGCAGCATTCGGACAGGGGACGCCGGGGAGCTGTTTTTT. This encodes CASSIRTGDAGELFF. Full variable domain (outside the CDR3, taken from reference TRBV7-2 and TRBJ2-2): GAGVSQSPSNKVTEKGKDVELRCDPISGHTALYWYRQSLGQGLEFLIYFQGNSAPDKSGLPSDRFSAERTGGSVSTLTIQRTQQEDSAVYLCASSIRTGDAGELFFGEGSRLTVL.

The genes are TRBV29-1 and TRBJ1-2, with no clear D. The CDR3 runs 13 residues. CDR1 is SQVTM and CDR2 is ANQGSEA in the germline V gene. The V gene lost 5 bases and the J gene lost 2 bases, with 12 bases spanning the gap. CDR3 loop: CSVTQTQNYGYTF. For the CDR3, the DNA is TGCAGCGTTACCCAGACACAAAACTATGGCTACACCTTC. The whole variable domain, remainder taken from reference TRBV29-1 and TRBJ1-2, is SAVISQKPSRDICQRGTSLTIQCQVDSQVTMMFWYRQQPGQSLTLIATANQGSEATYESGFVIDKFPISRPNLTFSTLTVSNMSPEDSSIYLCSVTQTQNYGYTFGSGTRLTVV.

V and J are TRBV7-9 and TRBJ1-5; D not certain. V dropped 2 bases and J dropped 7 bases, with 9 bases sitting between them. The germline V gene encodes CDR1 SEHNR and CDR2 FQNEAQ (reference sequence). The CDR3 is 13 amino acids. Here the CDR3 reads CASSLPGQQPQHF. The CDR3 DNA reads as TGTGCCAGCAGCTTACCCGGGCAGCAGCCCCAGCATTTT.

This clonotype has ten or more counts. The rearrangement joins TRBV7-4 to TRBJ1-3; possibly TRBD1 for D (6 bases). The CDR3 is 14 residues long. CDR1 is SGHVT and CDR2 is SQSDAQ in the germline V gene. Deletions cut 5 bases from V and 4 bases from J, with 12 bases between. DNA for the CDR3: TGTGCCAGCAGCCCCAGGGGACCAGGAAACACCATATATTTT. Encoded protein: CASSPRGPGNTIYF.

The sample holds many counts of this clonotype. This CDR3 is CASVGANYGYTF. In DNA, the CDR3 is TGTGCCAGCGTCGGGGCTAACTATGGCTACACCTTC. V and J are TRBV28 and TRBJ1-2; D call uncertain. V was cut by 8 bases and J by 0 bases, with 7 bases left in between. Looked up from germline, CDR1 is MDHEN and CDR2 is SYDVKM. This CDR3 is built from 12 residues.

This clonotype was picked up a small number of times. A much larger clone is a single base away; this may be a read error. The chain carries TRBV20-1 and TRBJ1-5, with a possible D match to TRBD1 (6 bases). CDR1 is DFQATT and CDR2 is SNEGSKA in the germline V gene (reference sequence). V was shortened by 5 bases and J by 5 bases, with 13 bases between the two germline ends. This CDR3 contains 13 residues. In nucleotides, the CDR3 is TGCAGTGCTGGGGGCAGCTACGATCAGCCCCAGCATTTT. Translation: CSAGGSYDQPQHF.

V usage is TRBV29-1 and J usage is TRBJ1-2; TRBD1 is a possible D gene (6 bases). CDR1 SQVTM and CDR2 ANQGSEA come from the germline V gene. There are 15 residues in the CDR3. The ends were cut back, 7 bases at V and 0 bases at J, with 18 bases in the middle. This chain's CDR3 is CSAGAGTPSNYGYTF. The CDR3 DNA is TGCAGCGCGGGGGCAGGGACCCCTTCTAACTATGGCTACACCTTC.

The table lists this clonotype with many counts. This chain links TRBV18 with TRBJ1-2; the D gene is possibly TRBD1 (5 bases). The CDR3 is 14 residues long. Germline CDR1 reads KGHSH; CDR2 reads LQKENI. Trimming took 1 base from V and 8 from J, leaving 14 bases between them. CDR3 nucleotide sequence: TGTGCCAGCTCACCACGGCAGGGTGAAGGGGGCTACACCTTC. It specifies CASSPRQGEGGYTF.

This clonotype was observed many times. The chain carries TRBV5-1 and TRBJ2-5; D possibly corresponds to TRBD2 (6 bases). CDR3 length: 15 residues. Germline CDR1 reads SGHRS; CDR2 reads YFSETQ. Trimming shortened V by 4 bases and J by 5 bases, and 18 bases separated the two germline ends. In nucleotides, the CDR3 is TGCGCCAGCAGCGGCGGGACCGCCCCTGGGGAGACCCAGTACTTC. Its translation: CASSGGTAPGETQYF.

The chain has TRBV5-4 and TRBJ2-1; TRBD2 agrees at 13 bases. V lost 4 bases and J lost 10; bases outside the gene matches: 8. CDR3 length equals 15 residues. From germline, CDR1 is SGHNT and CDR2 YYREEE (reference sequence). CDR3 DNA: TGTGCCAGCAGCCCCGGACTAGCGGGAGTGGGAGAGCAGTTCTTC. Its translation is CASSPGLAGVGEQFF.

The V call is TRBV19, the J call TRBJ2-5; D is possibly TRBD2 (6 bases). The CDR3 is 15 residues long. V was shortened by 3 bases and J by 2 bases, with 13 bases between the two germline ends. The germline V gene has CDR1 LNHDA and CDR2 SQIVND (reference sequence). DNA of the CDR3: TGTGCCAGTAGTATCGGGGGACGGTTTCAAGAGACCCAGTACTTC. It translates to CASSIGGRFQETQYF.

This clonotype came up many times. The chain carries TRBV25-1 and TRBJ2-7; TRBD1 might be the D (6 bases). V dropped 7 bases and J dropped 3 bases, with 13 bases sitting between them. This CDR3 is built from 13 residues. Germline CDR1 reads MGHDK; CDR2 reads SYGVNS. CDR3 sequence reads: CASKDSDFYEQYF. In nucleotides, the CDR3 is TGTGCCAGCAAGGACAGCGATTTCTACGAGCAGTACTTC.

This clonotype was detected once. One junction end does not reproduce the germline sequence, and a read error may be involved. The V gene is TRBV20-1, the J gene TRBJ2-1, with a tentative D call TRBD1 (6 bases). CDR3 length: 14 amino acids. The germline V gene has CDR1 DFQATT and CDR2 SNEGSKA (reference sequence). In DNA form, the CDR3 reads TGCAGTGCTAGATTCGTTACGACAGGAAGGGAAAGCGTCTTC. Its translation: CSARFVTTGRESVF.